This T cell receptor beta chain was documented in a study of response to subunit inactivated influenza vaccine. The germline V and J ends were trimmed by 3 bases and 4 bases, with 3 bases remaining between them. The CDR3 runs to 12 residues. The germline gives CDR1 LGHDT, CDR2 YNNKEL (reference sequence). One entry per CDR3 protein, called by TCRdb with MiXCR from the RT-PCR reads. The table has under 800,000 distinct CDR3 sequences, about 15% seen once. This clonotype came up many times. Its matching antigen is unknown. Study-level findings and limits: Authors suggested that a seasonal influenza vaccination recruits few new T cells each time.

The chain couples TRBV3-1 to TRBJ1-4; D is ambiguous. This material consisted of PBMCs from blood, taken less than 15 days before vaccination. The receptor was derived from a man aged 50 to 59 who received an inactivated influenza vaccine. The CDR3 coding sequence is TGTGCCAGCAGCCAGCTTAATGAAAAACTGTTTTTT. Translating it yields CASSQLNEKLFF.